This record concerns one TCR beta chain sequence. The source of the sample is a study of CD8+ T cells in alopecia areata. Treatment noted: oral pan-JAK inhibitor, 5-10 mg twice daily. Extracted from the samples, RNA was reverse transcribed into cDNA to serve as the sequencing template. Only in-frame clones appear in the TCRdb table, and some are missing; sequencing was by immunoSEQ multiplex PCR. The sample records fewer than 100,000 clones, 61% being singletons. Trimming shortened V by 0 bases and J by 5 bases, and 14 bases separated the two germline ends. The CDR3 totals 16 residues. Germline V gives CDR1 SGHRS, CDR2 YFSETQ.

This TCR derives from a human donor with alopecia areata. Here the sequenced sample was CD8+ T cells sorted from blood, taken at week 4, from a patient treated with tofacitinib. The genes are TRBV5-1 and TRBJ2-2, with D possibly called TRBD1 or TRBD2 (5 bases each). CDR3 coding DNA: TGCGCCAGCAGCTTGGAGGCAGGGACGGCGACCGGGGAGCTGTTTTTT. Encoded protein: CASSLEAGTATGELFF. Full variable domain (remainder filled in from reference TRBV5-1 and TRBJ2-2): KAGVTQTPRYLIKTRGQQVTLSCSPISGHRSVSWYQQTPGQGLQFLFEYFSETQRNKGNFPGRFSGRQFSNSRSEMNVSTLELGDSALYLCASSLEAGTATGELFFGEGSRLTVL.